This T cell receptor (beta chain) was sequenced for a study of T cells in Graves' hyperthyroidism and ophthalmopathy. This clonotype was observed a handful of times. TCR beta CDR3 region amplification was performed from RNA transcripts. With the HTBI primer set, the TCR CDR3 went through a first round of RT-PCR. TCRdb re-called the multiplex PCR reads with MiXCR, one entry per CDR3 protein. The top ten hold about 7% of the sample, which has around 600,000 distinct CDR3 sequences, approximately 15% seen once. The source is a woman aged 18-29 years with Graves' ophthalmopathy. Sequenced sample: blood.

CDR3 in DNA: TGCAGTGCTAGAGATGAAGGGGAGGCGCTAAGGCCCCAGCATTTT. This gives the protein CSARDEGEALRPQHF. The rearrangement uses TRBV20-1 and TRBJ1-5; weak D call: TRBD1 (5 bases). Trimming stripped 0 bases from V and 9 bases from J, with 18 bases between. The CDR3 sequence is 15 residues long. Germline V gives CDR1 DFQATT, CDR2 SNEGSKA (reference sequence).